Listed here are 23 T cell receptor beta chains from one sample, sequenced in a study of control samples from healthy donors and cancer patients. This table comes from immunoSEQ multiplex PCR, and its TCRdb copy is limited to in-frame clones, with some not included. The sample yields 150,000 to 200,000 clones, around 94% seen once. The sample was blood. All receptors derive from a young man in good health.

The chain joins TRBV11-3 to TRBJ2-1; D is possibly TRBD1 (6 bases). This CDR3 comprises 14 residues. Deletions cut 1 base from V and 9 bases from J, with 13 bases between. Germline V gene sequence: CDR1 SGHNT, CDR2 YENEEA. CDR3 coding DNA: TGTGCCAGCAGCTTAGGGGGGCTTGTGAGTGAGCAGTTCTTC. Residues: CASSLGGLVSEQFF. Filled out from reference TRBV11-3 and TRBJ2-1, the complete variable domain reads EAGVVQSPRYKIIEKKQPVAFWCNPISGHNTLYWYLQNLGQGPELLIRYENEEAVDDSQLPKDRFSAERLKGVDSTLKIQPAELGDSAVYLCASSLGGLVSEQFFGPGTRLTVL.

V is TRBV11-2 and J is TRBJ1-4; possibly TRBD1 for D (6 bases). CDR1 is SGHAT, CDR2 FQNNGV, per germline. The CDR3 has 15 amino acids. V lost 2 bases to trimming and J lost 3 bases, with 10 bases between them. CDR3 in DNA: TGTGCCAGCAGCTTAAGTGGGGGCTCTAATGAAAAACTGTTTTTT. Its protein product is CASSLSGGSNEKLFF.

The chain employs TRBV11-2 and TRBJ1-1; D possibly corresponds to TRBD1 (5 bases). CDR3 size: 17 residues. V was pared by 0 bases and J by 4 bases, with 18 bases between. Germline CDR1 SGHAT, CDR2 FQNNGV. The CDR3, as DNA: TGTGCCAGCAGCTTAGATTCGGCTCGACGCGGGGGCACTGAAGCTTTCTTT. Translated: CASSLDSARRGGTEAFF.

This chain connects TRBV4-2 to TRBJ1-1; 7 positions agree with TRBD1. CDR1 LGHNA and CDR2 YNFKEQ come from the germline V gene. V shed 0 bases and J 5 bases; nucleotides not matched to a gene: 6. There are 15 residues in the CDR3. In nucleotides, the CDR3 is TGTGCCAGCAGCCAAGAGATAGGGGGCGGGACTGAAGCTTTCTTT. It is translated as CASSQEIGGGTEAFF.

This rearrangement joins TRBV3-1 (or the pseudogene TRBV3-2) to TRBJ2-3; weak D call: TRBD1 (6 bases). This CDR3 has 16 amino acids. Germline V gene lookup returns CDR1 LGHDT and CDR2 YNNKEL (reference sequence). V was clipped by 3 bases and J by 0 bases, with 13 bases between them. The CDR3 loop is CASSQDRGFSTDTQYF. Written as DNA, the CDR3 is TGTGCCAGCAGCCAGGACAGAGGCTTTAGCACAGATACGCAGTATTTT.

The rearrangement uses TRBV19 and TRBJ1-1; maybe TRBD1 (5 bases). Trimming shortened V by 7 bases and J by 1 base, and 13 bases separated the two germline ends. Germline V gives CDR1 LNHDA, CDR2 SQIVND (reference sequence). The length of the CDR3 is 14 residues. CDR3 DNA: TGTGCCAGTACCCCGGGGGTCAAGAACACTGAAGCTTTCTTT. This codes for CASTPGVKNTEAFF.

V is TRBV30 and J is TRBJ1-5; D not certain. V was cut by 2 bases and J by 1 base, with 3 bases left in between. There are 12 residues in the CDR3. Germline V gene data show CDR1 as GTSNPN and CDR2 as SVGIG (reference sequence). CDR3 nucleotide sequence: TGTGCCTGGAGTCTAAGCAATCAGCCCCAGCATTTT. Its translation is CAWSLSNQPQHF.

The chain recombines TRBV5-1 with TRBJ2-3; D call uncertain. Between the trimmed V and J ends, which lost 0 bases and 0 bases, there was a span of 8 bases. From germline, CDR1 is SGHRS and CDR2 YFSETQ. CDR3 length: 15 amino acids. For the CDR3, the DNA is TGCGCCAGCAGCTTGGTGGCGGCTAGCACAGATACGCAGTATTTT. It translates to CASSLVAASTDTQYF.

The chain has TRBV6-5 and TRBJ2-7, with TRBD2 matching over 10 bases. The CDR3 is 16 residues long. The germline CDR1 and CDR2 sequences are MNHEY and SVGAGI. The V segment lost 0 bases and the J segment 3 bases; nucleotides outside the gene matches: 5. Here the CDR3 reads CASSYSWTSGNYEQYF. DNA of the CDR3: TGTGCCAGCAGTTACTCCTGGACTAGCGGAAACTACGAGCAGTACTTC.

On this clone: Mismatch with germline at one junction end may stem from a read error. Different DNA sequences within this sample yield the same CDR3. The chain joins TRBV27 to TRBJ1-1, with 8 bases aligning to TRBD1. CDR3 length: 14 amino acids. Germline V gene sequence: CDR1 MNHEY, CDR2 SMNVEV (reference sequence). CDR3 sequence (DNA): TGTGCCAGCAGTTTGAACAGGGGGATTACTGAGGCTTTCTTT. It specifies CASSLNRGITEAFF.

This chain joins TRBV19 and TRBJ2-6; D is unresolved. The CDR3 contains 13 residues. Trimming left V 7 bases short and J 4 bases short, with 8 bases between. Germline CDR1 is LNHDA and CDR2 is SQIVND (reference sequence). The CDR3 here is CASKLTGANVLTF. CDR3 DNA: TGTGCCAGTAAGCTGACCGGGGCCAACGTCCTGACTTTC.

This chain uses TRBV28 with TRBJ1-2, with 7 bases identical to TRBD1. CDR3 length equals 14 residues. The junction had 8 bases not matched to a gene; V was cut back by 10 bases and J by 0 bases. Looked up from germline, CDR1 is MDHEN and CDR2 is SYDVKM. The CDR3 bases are TGTGCCACCCGGGACAGCGACCCTAACTATGGCTACACCTTC. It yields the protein CATRDSDPNYGYTF.

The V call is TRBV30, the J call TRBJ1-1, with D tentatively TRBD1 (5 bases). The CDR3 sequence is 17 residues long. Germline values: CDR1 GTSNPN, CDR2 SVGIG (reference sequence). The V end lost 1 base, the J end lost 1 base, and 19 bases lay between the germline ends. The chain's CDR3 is CAWSGGVAAVSNTEAFF. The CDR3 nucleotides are TGTGCCTGGAGTGGAGGGGTCGCGGCCGTCTCGAACACTGAAGCTTTCTTT.

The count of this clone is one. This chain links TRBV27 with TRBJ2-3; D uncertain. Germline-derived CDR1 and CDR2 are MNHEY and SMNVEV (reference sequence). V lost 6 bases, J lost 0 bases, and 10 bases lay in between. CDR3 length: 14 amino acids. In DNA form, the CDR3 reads TGTGCCAGCAGACAGTTATCTAGCACAGATACGCAGTATTTT. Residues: CASRQLSSTDTQYF.

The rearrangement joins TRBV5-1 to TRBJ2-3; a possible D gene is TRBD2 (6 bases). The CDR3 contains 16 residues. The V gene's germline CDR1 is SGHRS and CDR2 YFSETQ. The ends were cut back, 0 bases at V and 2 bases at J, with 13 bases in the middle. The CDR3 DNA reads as TGCGCCAGCAGCTTGGGTTCTAGCGTGGCCACAGATACGCAGTATTTT. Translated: CASSLGSSVATDTQYF.

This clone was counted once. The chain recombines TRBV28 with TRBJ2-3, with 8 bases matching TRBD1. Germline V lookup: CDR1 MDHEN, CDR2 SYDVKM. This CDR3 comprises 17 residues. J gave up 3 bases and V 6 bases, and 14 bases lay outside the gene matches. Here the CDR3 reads CASRKSWAGGFTDTQYF. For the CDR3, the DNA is TGTGCCAGCAGAAAGAGTTGGGCAGGGGGCTTTACAGATACGCAGTATTTT.

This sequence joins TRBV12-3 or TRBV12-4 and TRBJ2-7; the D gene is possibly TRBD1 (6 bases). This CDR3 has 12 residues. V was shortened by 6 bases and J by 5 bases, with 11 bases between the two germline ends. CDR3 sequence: CASSLNRDEQYF. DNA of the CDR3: TGTGCCAGCAGCCTAAACAGGGACGAGCAGTACTTC.

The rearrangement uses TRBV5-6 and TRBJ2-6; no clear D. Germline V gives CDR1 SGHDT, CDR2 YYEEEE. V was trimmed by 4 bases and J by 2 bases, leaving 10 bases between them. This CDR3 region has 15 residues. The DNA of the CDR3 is TGTGCCAGCAGCCTTGCGGTTACTGGGGCCAACGTCCTGACTTTC. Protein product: CASSLAVTGANVLTF.

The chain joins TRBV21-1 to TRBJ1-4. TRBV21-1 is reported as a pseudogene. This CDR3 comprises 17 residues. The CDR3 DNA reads TGTGCCAGCAGAAGAGCCCTAGCTACAAGGCATAATGAAAAACTGTTTTTT. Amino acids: CASRRALATRHNEKLFF.

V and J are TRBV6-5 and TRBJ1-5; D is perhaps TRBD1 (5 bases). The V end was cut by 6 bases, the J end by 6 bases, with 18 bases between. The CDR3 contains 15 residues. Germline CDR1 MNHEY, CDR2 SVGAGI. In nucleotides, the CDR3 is TGTGCCAGCAGGGCGGAGGGACGTGGAGGTCAGCCCCAGCATTTT. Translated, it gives CASRAEGRGGQPQHF.

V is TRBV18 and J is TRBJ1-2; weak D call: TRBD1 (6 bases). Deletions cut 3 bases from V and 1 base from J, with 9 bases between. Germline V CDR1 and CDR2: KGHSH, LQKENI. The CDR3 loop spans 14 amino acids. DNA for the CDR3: TGTGCCAGCTCACCGGGCAGGGGTAACTATGGCTACACCTTC. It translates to CASSPGRGNYGYTF.

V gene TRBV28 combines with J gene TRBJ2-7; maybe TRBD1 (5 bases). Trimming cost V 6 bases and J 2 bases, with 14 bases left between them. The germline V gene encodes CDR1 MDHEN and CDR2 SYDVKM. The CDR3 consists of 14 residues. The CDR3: CASRPPGPAYEQYF. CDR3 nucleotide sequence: TGTGCCAGCAGACCTCCAGGGCCTGCCTACGAGCAGTACTTC. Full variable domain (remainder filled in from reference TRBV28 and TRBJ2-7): DVKVTQSSRYLVKRTGEKVFLECVQDMDHENMFWYRQDPGLGLRLIYFSYDVKMKEKGDIPEGYSVSREKKERFSLILESASTNQTSMYLCASRPPGPAYEQYFGPGTRLTVT.

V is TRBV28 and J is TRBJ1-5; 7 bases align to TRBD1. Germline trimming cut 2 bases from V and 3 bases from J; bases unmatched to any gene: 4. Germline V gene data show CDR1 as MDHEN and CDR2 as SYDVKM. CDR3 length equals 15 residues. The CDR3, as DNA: TGTGCCAGCAGTTTACCGACAGGGATCAATCAGCCCCAGCATTTT. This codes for CASSLPTGINQPQHF.